This T cell receptor beta chain was found in a study of shared clonotypes between healthy human individuals. Germline CDR1 is SQVTM and CDR2 is ANQGSEA. Trimming took 7 bases from V and 6 from J; bases not matched to a gene: 6. This CDR3 contains 12 residues. Assay: immunoSEQ multiplex PCR; the TCRdb copy retains only in-frame clones and omits some. The sample records approximately 2.1 million clones, 85% to 95% being singletons. The sample taken for sequencing was naive CD4+ T cells from PBMCs. The subset was: CD45RA+ positively selected. This receptor was obtained from a man aged 18 to 30 in good health. Some clones in this sample may be carry-over from other donors' samples. The chain uses TRBV29-1 and TRBJ2-1; 7 bases map to TRBD1. The CDR3 nucleotides are TGCAGCGCCACTAGGGGGCCCAATGAGCAGTTCTTC. This gives the protein CSATRGPNEQFF.